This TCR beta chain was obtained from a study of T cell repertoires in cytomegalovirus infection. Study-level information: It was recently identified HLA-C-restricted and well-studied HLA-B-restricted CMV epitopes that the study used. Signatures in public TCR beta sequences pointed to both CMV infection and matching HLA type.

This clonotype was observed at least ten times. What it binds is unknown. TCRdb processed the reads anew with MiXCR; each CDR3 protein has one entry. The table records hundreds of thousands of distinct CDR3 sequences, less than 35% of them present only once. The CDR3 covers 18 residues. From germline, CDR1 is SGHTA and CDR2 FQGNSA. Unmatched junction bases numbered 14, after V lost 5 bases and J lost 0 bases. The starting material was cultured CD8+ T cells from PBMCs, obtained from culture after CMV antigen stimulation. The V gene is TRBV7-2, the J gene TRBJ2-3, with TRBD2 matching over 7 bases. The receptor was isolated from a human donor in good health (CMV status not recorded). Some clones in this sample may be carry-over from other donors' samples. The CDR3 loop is CASSLPPRGGISTDTQYF. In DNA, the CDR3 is TGTGCCAGCAGCCTCCCGCCTCGCGGGGGAATTAGCACAGATACGCAGTATTTT.